One and the same sample provided the 23 T cell receptor beta chains below, sequenced in a study of T cell changes during pregnancy in multiple sclerosis. The table came from immunoSEQ multiplex PCR; TCRdb's copy has only in-frame clones and leaves some out. The sample shows tens of thousands of clones, roughly 89% of them seen only once. Here the sequenced sample was peripheral blood, taken after pregnancy. Source of these receptors: a female donor in good health, enrolled as a control in a pregnancy study.

The chain links TRBV5-1 to TRBJ2-3, with TRBD2 matching 7 bases. Unmatched junction bases numbered 10, after V lost 3 bases and J lost 0 bases. From germline, CDR1 is SGHRS and CDR2 YFSETQ. CDR3 length equals 17 residues. The CDR3 sequence is CASSSTTSPSSTDTQYF. The CDR3 DNA reads as TGCGCCAGCAGCTCGACGACTAGCCCGTCAAGCACAGATACGCAGTATTTT.

The gene calls are TRBV19 and TRBJ1-5; D remains unclear. The germline V gene has CDR1 LNHDA and CDR2 SQIVND (reference sequence). Trimming stripped 7 bases from V and 1 base from J, with 8 bases between. This CDR3 has 13 residues. CDR3 protein: CASTDTSNQPQHF. CDR3 in DNA: TGTGCCAGTACCGACACCAGCAATCAGCCCCAGCATTTT.

The rearrangement uses TRBV10-3 and TRBJ1-1; weak D call: TRBD1 (5 bases). Germline V gene sequence: CDR1 ENHRY, CDR2 SYGVKD. V lost 2 bases and J 1 base, leaving 14 bases between the germline ends. The CDR3 length is 16 residues. The CDR3 DNA follows: TGTGCCATCAGTGAGAGGAGTGGCCAGGGGAACACTGAAGCTTTCTTT. It yields the protein CAISERSGQGNTEAFF.

V gene TRBV5-1 combines with J gene TRBJ2-5; D is ambiguous. CDR3 length: 15 residues. CDR1 and CDR2 (germline): SGHRS, YFSETQ. V lost 5 bases and J lost 3, with 17 bases in between. The CDR3 DNA reads TGCGCCAGCAGTTTGATGGGCCTTAATAAAGAGACCCAGTACTTC. Its translation is CASSLMGLNKETQYF.

The chain recombines TRBV27 with TRBJ1-3; D gene uncertain. In germline, CDR1 is MNHEY, CDR2 SMNVEV (reference sequence). Trimming stripped 0 bases from V and 4 bases from J, with 7 bases between. The CDR3 sequence is 14 residues long. This CDR3 reads CASSLSGAGNTIYF. The CDR3, as DNA: TGTGCCAGCAGTTTATCTGGTGCGGGAAACACCATATATTTT.

A single count supports this clone. The chain couples TRBV19 to TRBJ2-2, with no clear D. The CDR3 consists of 13 residues. Trimming stripped 3 bases from V and 6 bases from J, with 8 bases between. The germline V gene encodes CDR1 LNHDA and CDR2 SQIVND (reference sequence). CDR3 protein: CASSILVAGELFF. The CDR3 nucleotides are TGTGCCAGTAGTATCTTAGTGGCCGGGGAGCTGTTTTTT.

This clone showed up just once. This rearrangement joins TRBV6-5 to TRBJ1-1; 8 bases line up with TRBD1. The germline V gene has CDR1 MNHEY and CDR2 SVGAGI. Trimming took 4 bases from V and 5 from J; bases not matched to a gene: 9. The CDR3 loop spans 15 amino acids. This CDR3 is CASSSKTGGRTEAFF. For the CDR3, the DNA is TGTGCCAGCAGTTCAAAAACAGGGGGACGGACTGAAGCTTTCTTT.

The rearrangement links TRBV19 to TRBJ1-2; D ambiguous. The CDR3 extends over 14 amino acids. With 1 base removed from V and 1 base from J, the gap between germline ends came to 7 bases. Germline V gene sequence: CDR1 LNHDA, CDR2 SQIVND (reference sequence). For the CDR3, the DNA is TGTGCCAGTAGTATAGTCCAGGTTAACTATGGCTACACCTTC. This encodes CASSIVQVNYGYTF.

This chain links TRBV15 with TRBJ1-5, with D uncertain. This CDR3 spans 16 amino acids. In germline, CDR1 is LNHNV, CDR2 YYDKDF (reference sequence). Trimming shortened V by 0 bases and J by 4 bases, and 13 bases separated the two germline ends. The CDR3: CATSRDVRQTNQPQHF. CDR3 sequence (DNA): TGTGCCACCAGCAGAGATGTCAGGCAGACAAATCAGCCCCAGCATTTT.

The gene calls are TRBV25-1 and TRBJ1-6, with D possibly TRBD1 on 6 matching bases. The CDR3 is made up of 12 amino acids. Trimming cost V 4 bases and J 9 bases, with 7 bases left between them. Looked up from germline, CDR1 is MGHDK and CDR2 is SYGVNS. The CDR3 DNA reads TGTGCCAGCAGTGGGGGGCGTTCACCCCTCCACTTT. This codes for CASSGGRSPLHF.

A single count supports this clone. The chain uses TRBV4-1 and TRBJ2-2, with TRBD1 identical over 9 bases. This CDR3 is built from 15 residues. The V and J ends lost 4 bases and 4 bases, in that order; junction bases with no gene match: 4. Germline CDR1 and CDR2: MGHRA and YSYEKL. CDR3 protein: CASSRGQGTTGELFF. The DNA for the CDR3 is TGCGCCAGCAGCCGAGGACAGGGGACCACCGGGGAGCTGTTTTTT.

V gene TRBV6-6 combines with J gene TRBJ2-6; 8 positions match TRBD1. V lost 6 bases to trimming and J lost 6 bases; unmatched junction nucleotides: 1. CDR1 and CDR2 from the germline V gene are MNHNY and SVGAGI (reference sequence). This CDR3 has 13 amino acids. In nucleotides, the CDR3 is TGTGCCAGCAGGACAGGGGCGGCCAACGTCCTGACTTTC. Amino acids: CASRTGAANVLTF.

CDR3 sequence reads: CASSQDPSGGAGELFF. The CDR3 region has the DNA TGCGCCAGCAGCCAAGATCCTAGCGGGGGGGCCGGGGAGCTGTTTTTT. The chain links TRBV4-3 to TRBJ2-2; 12 positions match TRBD2. The ends lost 0 bases at V and 6 bases at J; junction bases unmatched: 2. This CDR3 has 16 amino acids. Germline V gene data show CDR1 as LGHNA and CDR2 as YSLEER.

The V gene is TRBV19, the J gene TRBJ1-1, with D perhaps matching TRBD1 (6 bases). The CDR3 is 14 amino acids. Trimming left V 6 bases short and J 1 base short, with 12 bases between. Germline V gene sequence: CDR1 LNHDA, CDR2 SQIVND (reference sequence). The CDR3 spells CASRYREENTEAFF. The CDR3 DNA is TGTGCCAGTAGGTACAGGGAAGAGAACACTGAAGCTTTCTTT. Full variable domain (rest looked up from reference TRBV19 and TRBJ1-1): DGGITQSPKYLFRKEGQNVTLSCEQNLNHDAMYWYRQDPGQGLRLIYYSQIVNDFQKGDIAEGYSVSREKKESFPLTVTSAQKNPTAFYLCASRYREENTEAFFGQGTRLTVV.

The gene calls are TRBV9 and TRBJ2-2; tentatively, D is TRBD1 (6 bases). CDR1 and CDR2 from the germline V gene are SGDLS and YYNGEE. The V end was cut by 6 bases, the J end by 6 bases, with 18 bases between. The CDR3 length is 15 residues. This CDR3 is CASTPGVQGAGELFF. The DNA for the CDR3 is TGTGCCAGCACCCCCGGTGTACAGGGAGCCGGGGAGCTGTTTTTT.

The chain couples TRBV27 to TRBJ1-2; TRBD1 is a possible D gene (6 bases). Per the germline V gene, CDR1 is MNHEY and CDR2 is SMNVEV (reference sequence). The CDR3 runs to 16 residues. The V end lost 4 bases, the J end lost 2 bases, and 17 bases lay between the germline ends. DNA for the CDR3: TGTGCCAGCAGTTCGAAACTACAGGGATCAAACTATGGCTACACCTTC. Protein product: CASSSKLQGSNYGYTF.

The DNA of the CDR3 is TGTGCCAGCAGCTTAGCAGCAGGCTATTCTGGAAACACCATATATTTT. Protein sequence: CASSLAAGYSGNTIYF. V and J are TRBV7-2 and TRBJ1-3; D uncertain. This CDR3 has 16 residues. Germline loops: CDR1 SGHTA, CDR2 FQGNSA. V was trimmed by 0 bases and J by 1 base, leaving 10 bases between them.

The J gene is TRBJ2-1, the V gene TRBV9; D perhaps matches TRBD2 (5 bases). Germline values: CDR1 SGDLS, CDR2 YYNGEE. V was shortened by 4 bases and J by 0 bases, with 17 bases between the two germline ends. This CDR3 region has 17 residues. The CDR3 nucleotides are TGTGCCAGCAGCCCCCCGAAAGGACTCAACTCCTACAATGAGCAGTTCTTC. As protein: CASSPPKGLNSYNEQFF.

This clone was seen a single time. This chain connects TRBV25-1 to TRBJ2-5; the match to TRBD2 covers 7 bases. This CDR3 contains 15 residues. Germline V gene lookup returns CDR1 MGHDK and CDR2 SYGVNS. V gave up 6 bases and J gave up 4 bases; unmatched junction bases: 11. Here the CDR3 DNA reads TGTGCCAGCAGATTGAGGGGAGGGAGGGGAGAGACCCAGTACTTC. Its translation is CASRLRGGRGETQYF.

The gene calls are TRBV5-1 and TRBJ2-2, with 7 bases fitting TRBD1. This CDR3 region has 17 residues. Germline V gives CDR1 SGHRS, CDR2 YFSETQ. J was trimmed by 8 bases and V by 6 bases; bases with no gene match: 19. The CDR3 region has the DNA TGCGCCAGCAAACACGACAGGGTAGGCAGTGGACGTGGGGAGCTGTTTTTT. Amino acids: CASKHDRVGSGRGELFF.

The chain combines TRBV4-2 with TRBJ2-1; TRBD2 matches at 16 bases. From germline, CDR1 is LGHNA and CDR2 YNFKEQ. Germline trimming cut 0 bases from V and 5 bases from J; bases unmatched to any gene: 10. The CDR3 runs 20 residues. CDR3 coding DNA: TGTGCCAGCAGCCAAGATGGGACTAGCGGGGGGGCCTTTAATAACAATGAGCAGTTCTTC. Protein product: CASSQDGTSGGAFNNNEQFF.

This chain connects TRBV4-2 to TRBJ2-5, with 7 bases aligning to TRBD1. The J segment lost 1 base and the V segment lost 0 bases, leaving 5 bases of the junction unmatched. Looked up from germline, CDR1 is LGHNA and CDR2 is YNFKEQ. The CDR3 loop spans 16 amino acids. This CDR3 is CASSQEGWTGQETQYF. In DNA form, the CDR3 reads TGTGCCAGCAGCCAAGAGGGTTGGACAGGCCAAGAGACCCAGTACTTC.

The chain carries TRBV5-4 and TRBJ1-4; D is undetermined. Germline V gene sequence: CDR1 SGHNT, CDR2 YYREEE (reference sequence). The CDR3 consists of 14 residues. Trimming stripped 2 bases from V and 5 bases from J, with 10 bases between. This CDR3 reads CASSFGGLNEKLFF. Here the CDR3 DNA reads TGTGCCAGCAGCTTTGGAGGGCTCAATGAAAAACTGTTTTTT.